The 5 T cell receptor beta chains below come from one sample, sequenced in a study of cytomegalovirus exposure and HLA in healthy donors. The PCR contained 60 Vbeta and 13 Jbeta primers. Data came from immunoSEQ multiplex PCR; TCRdb stores just in-frame clones and leaves some out. The sample yields around 130,000 clones, about 78% seen once. The specimen sequenced was PBMCs. The origin of the receptors is a human donor in good health.

The J gene is TRBJ1-3, the V gene TRBV2; maybe TRBD1 (6 bases). Trimming removed 4 bases from V and 2 bases from J, with 12 bases in between. The CDR3 covers 15 residues. The V gene's germline CDR1 is SNHLY and CDR2 FYNNEI. This CDR3 reads CASSVGGAAGNTIYF. DNA of the CDR3: TGTGCCAGCAGTGTGGGGGGGGCCGCTGGAAACACCATATATTTT.

The J gene is TRBJ2-7, the V gene TRBV25-1; D perhaps matches TRBD1 (6 bases). This CDR3 spans 14 amino acids. Between the trimmed V and J ends, which lost 0 bases and 3 bases, there was a span of 9 bases. Germline lookup yields CDR1 MGHDK and CDR2 SYGVNS. CDR3 amino acids: CASSEYAGVYEQYF. The CDR3 bases are TGTGCCAGCAGTGAATATGCAGGGGTCTACGAGCAGTACTTC.

The genes are TRBV6-5 and TRBJ1-1; 9 bases align to TRBD1. Germline V gene data show CDR1 as MNHEY and CDR2 as SVGAGI. V trimming: 2 bases; J trimming: 6 bases; junction bases outside the gene matches: 10. The CDR3 length is 16 residues. DNA for the CDR3: TGTGCCAGCAGTTACCATTCCGGGACAGGGATTGCTGAAGCTTTCTTT. It encodes CASSYHSGTGIAEAFF.

The V call is TRBV7-2, the J call TRBJ1-1; D is uncertain. This CDR3 is 15 amino acids long. Germline CDR1 reads SGHTA; CDR2 reads FQGNSA. The germline V and J ends were trimmed by 7 bases and 0 bases, with 15 bases remaining between them. The CDR3 DNA is TGTGCCAGCAACTTTGGAGGCATCATGAACACTGAAGCTTTCTTT. Its protein product is CASNFGGIMNTEAFF.

The chain couples TRBV2 to TRBJ1-5; possible D gene TRBD1, 5 bases. V lost 0 bases and J 9 bases, leaving 12 bases between the germline ends. The CDR3 length is 14 residues. The germline V gene encodes CDR1 SNHLY and CDR2 FYNNEI. CDR3 amino acids: CASSEAPGIAPQHF. The CDR3 DNA reads TGTGCCAGCAGTGAAGCGCCAGGGATAGCGCCCCAGCATTTT.